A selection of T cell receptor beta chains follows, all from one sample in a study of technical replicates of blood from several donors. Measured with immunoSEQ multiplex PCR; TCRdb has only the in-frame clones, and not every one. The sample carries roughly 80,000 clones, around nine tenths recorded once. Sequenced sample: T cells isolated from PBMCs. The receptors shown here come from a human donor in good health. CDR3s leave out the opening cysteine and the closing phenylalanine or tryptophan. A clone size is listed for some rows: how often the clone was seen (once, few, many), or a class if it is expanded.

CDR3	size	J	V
ASSFGSEQY	-	TRBJ2-7	TRBV7-2
ASSLEYSRALNQPQH	-	TRBJ1-5	TRBV5-8
ASSDRGTEAF	once	TRBJ1-1	TRBV7-2
ASVREAYNEQF	-	TRBJ2-1	TRBV2
ASSQVIAGGYNEQF	-	TRBJ2-1	TRBV4-3
AISDGRQLYGYT	-	TRBJ1-2	TRBV10-3
ASSEGTPYSYGYT	-	TRBJ1-2	TRBV6-1
AAEQRGGNEQF	-	TRBJ2-1	TRBV19
ASSPGTSGWYNEQF	-	TRBJ2-1	TRBV27
ASRRGIGNTEAF	few	TRBJ1-1	TRBV28
ASRPTSGGISYEQY	-	TRBJ2-7	TRBV2
ASSLEAGSYEQY	-	TRBJ2-7	TRBV28
ASRGQDYGYT	-	TRBJ1-2	TRBV6-1